This TCR beta chain stems from a study of cytomegalovirus exposure and HLA in healthy donors. There are a few counts of this clone. The antigen is unknown. CDR1 SGHRS and CDR2 YFSETQ come from the germline V gene. Losses at the gene ends were 1 base for V and 0 bases for J; bases not matched to a gene: 7. This CDR3 is built from 19 residues. The PCR was carried out with 60 Vbeta primers and 13 Jbeta primers. Sequencing used immunoSEQ multiplex PCR; TCRdb keeps in-frame clones, though not all of them. Of around 150,000 clones listed, more than 65% are singletons. Study observations and caveats: In an earlier analysis, most TCR beta V segments were productive about 90% or about 30% of the time.

The sample taken for sequencing was PBMCs. The chain recombines TRBV5-1 with TRBJ2-1; 13 bases align to TRBD2. This receptor was taken from a man between 18 and 35 years old in good health and CMV-seropositive. CDR3: CASSLFPTSGGPSYNEQFF. The CDR3 nucleotides read TGCGCCAGCAGCTTGTTTCCGACTAGCGGGGGGCCCTCCTACAATGAGCAGTTCTTC.